This T cell receptor beta chain was observed in a study of control samples from healthy donors and cancer patients. With 1 base removed from V and 0 bases from J, the gap between germline ends came to 9 bases. Germline V gene data show CDR1 as SGHNT and CDR2 as YENEEA. CDR3 length: 15 residues. Only in-frame clones appear in the TCRdb table, and some are missing; sequencing was by immunoSEQ multiplex PCR. The sample shows some 150,000 clones, 80% to 95% of them seen only once. The chain joins TRBV11-3 to TRBJ1-1; possibly TRBD1 for D (6 bases). This receptor was identified in a woman aged 55-70 years in good health. The sample was blood. CDR3 loop: CASSLGGGLNTEAFF. The CDR3 DNA follows: TGTGCCAGCAGCTTAGGTGGGGGCCTGAACACTGAAGCTTTCTTT.